This T cell receptor beta chain stems from a study of cytomegalovirus exposure and HLA in healthy donors. Study-wide results and limits: Within the data, a cluster of highly shared sequence variants was likely a sequencing artifact. Prior analysis indicated that the majority of TCR beta V segments exhibited productivity approximately 87% or approximately 30% of the time.

The PCR used 60 Vbeta and 13 Jbeta primers. Assay: immunoSEQ multiplex PCR; the TCRdb copy retains only in-frame clones and omits some. Among about 200,000 clones, over 75% were seen once, and the ten largest hold about 2.7%. About this clone: Its antigen is not identified.

CDR3 length: 13 residues. CDR1 and CDR2 from the germline V gene are SEHNR and FQNEAQ (reference sequence). V was pared by 2 bases and J by 8 bases, with 13 bases between. The rearrangement uses TRBV7-9 and TRBJ2-7; the D is unclear. The sequenced sample was PBMCs. The sequence came from a woman aged 25 to 39 in good health and CMV-seronegative. CDR3 in amino acids: CASSLTPTIKQYF. The CDR3 bases are TGTGCCAGCAGCTTAACTCCAACGATTAAGCAGTACTTC.